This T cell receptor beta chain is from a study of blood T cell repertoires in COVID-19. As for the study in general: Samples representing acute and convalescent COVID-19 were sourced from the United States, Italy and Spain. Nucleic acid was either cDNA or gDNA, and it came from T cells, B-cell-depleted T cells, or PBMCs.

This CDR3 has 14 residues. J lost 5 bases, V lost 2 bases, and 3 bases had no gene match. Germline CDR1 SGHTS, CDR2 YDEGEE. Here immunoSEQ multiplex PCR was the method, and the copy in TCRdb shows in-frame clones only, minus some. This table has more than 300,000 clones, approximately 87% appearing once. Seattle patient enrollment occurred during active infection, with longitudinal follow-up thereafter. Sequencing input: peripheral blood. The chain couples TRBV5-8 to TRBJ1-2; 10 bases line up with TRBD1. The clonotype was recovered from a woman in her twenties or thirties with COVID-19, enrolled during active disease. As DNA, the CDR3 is TGTGCCAGCAGCTTCGACAGGGGGCTGTATGGCTACACCTTC. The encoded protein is CASSFDRGLYGYTF.